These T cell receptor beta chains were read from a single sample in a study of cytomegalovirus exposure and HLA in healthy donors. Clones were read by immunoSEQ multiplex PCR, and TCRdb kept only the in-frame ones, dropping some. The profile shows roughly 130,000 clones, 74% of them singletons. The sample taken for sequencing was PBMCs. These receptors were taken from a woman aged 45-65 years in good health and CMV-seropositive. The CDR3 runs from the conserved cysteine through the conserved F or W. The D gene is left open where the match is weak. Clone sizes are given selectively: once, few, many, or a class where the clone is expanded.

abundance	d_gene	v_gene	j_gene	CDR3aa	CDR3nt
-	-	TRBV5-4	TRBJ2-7	CASSPGTREYEQYF	TGTGCCAGCAGCCCTGGAACTAGGGAGTACGAGCAGTACTTC
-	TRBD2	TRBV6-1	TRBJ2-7	CASRTSGGNEQYF	TGTGCCTCCCGGACTAGCGGGGGTAACGAGCAGTACTTC
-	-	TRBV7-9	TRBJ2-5	CASSLDRGAETQYF	TGTGCCAGCAGCTTAGACCGGGGGGCAGAGACCCAGTACTTC
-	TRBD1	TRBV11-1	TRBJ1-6	CASRTGGSPLHF	TGTGCCAGCAGGACAGGGGGTTCGCCCCTCCACTTT
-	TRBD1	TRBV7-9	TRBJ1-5	CASSLAERLPLGQESQHF	TGTGCCAGCAGCTTAGCCGAAAGACTACCTCTGGGACAGGAGTCCCAGCATTTT
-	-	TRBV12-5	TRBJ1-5	CASGSGEGRKPQHF	TGTGCTAGTGGTTCAGGGGAGGGGAGGAAGCCCCAGCATTTT
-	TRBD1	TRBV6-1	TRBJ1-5	CASSEGGQGNQPQHF	TGTGCCAGCAGTGAAGGGGGACAGGGAAATCAGCCCCAGCATTTT
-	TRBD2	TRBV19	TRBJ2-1	CASSIVRGGNEQFF	TGTGCCAGTAGTATAGTACGGGGGGGGAATGAGCAGTTCTTC
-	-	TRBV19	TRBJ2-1	CASSSFRYEQFF	TGTGCCAGTAGTAGTTTTCGGTATGAGCAGTTCTTC
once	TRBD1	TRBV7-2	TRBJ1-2	CATIYRGNYGYTF	TGTGCCACAATTTACAGGGGTAACTATGGCTACACCTTC
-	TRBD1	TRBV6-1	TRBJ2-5	CASSQGAGQETQYF	TGTGCCAGCAGCCAGGGGGCAGGGCAAGAGACCCAGTACTTC
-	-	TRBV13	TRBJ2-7	CASSRRAGGREQYF	TGTGCCAGCAGCCGAAGGGCAGGGGGGCGCGAGCAGTACTTC
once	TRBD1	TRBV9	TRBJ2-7	CASSTSPGTAYEQYF	TGTGCCAGCAGCACTTCTCCCGGGACAGCCTACGAGCAGTACTTC
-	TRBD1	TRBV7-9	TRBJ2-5	CASSLAKTGGETQYF	TGTGCCAGCAGCTTAGCGAAGACAGGGGGAGAGACCCAGTACTTC
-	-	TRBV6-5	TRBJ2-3	CASRTLMLDTQYF	TGTGCCAGCAGAACTTTAATGTTGGATACGCAGTATTTT
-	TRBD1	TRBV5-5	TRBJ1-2	CASSRGQGADYGYTF	TGTGCCAGCAGCCGAGGACAGGGGGCGGATTATGGCTACACCTTC
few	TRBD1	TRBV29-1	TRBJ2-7	CSVYGQGDYEQYF	TGCAGCGTCTACGGACAGGGAGACTACGAGCAGTACTTC
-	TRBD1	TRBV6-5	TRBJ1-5	CASSFGTGGNQPQHF	TGTGCCAGCAGTTTTGGGACAGGGGGTAATCAGCCCCAGCATTTT
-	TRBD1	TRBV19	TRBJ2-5	CASSPSTGEETQYF	TGTGCCAGTAGTCCGTCGACAGGGGAAGAGACCCAGTACTTC
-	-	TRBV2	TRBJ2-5	CASSEAGLWGETQYF	TGTGCCAGCAGTGAAGCTGGACTTTGGGGAGAGACCCAGTACTTC
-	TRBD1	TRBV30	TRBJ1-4	CAWSPTFRDRGEKLFF	TGTGCCTGGAGTCCCACCTTCCGGGACAGGGGTGAAAAACTGTTTTTT
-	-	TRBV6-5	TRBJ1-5	CASRLRHDSNQPQHF	TGTGCCAGCAGACTCCGACACGATAGCAATCAGCCCCAGCATTTT
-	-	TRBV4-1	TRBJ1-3	CASSQDGRAFSGNTIYF	TGCGCCAGCAGCCAAGACGGCAGGGCCTTCTCTGGAAACACCATATATTTT
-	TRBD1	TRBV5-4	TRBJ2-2	CASSLGPQGSNTGELFF	TGTGCCAGCAGCTTGGGCCCACAGGGGTCGAACACCGGGGAGCTGTTTTTT
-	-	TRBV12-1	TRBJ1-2	CASSFARNVGRTGEGYTF	TGTGCCAGCAGCTTTGCGCGTAATGTGGGTCGGACAGGGGAAGGCTACACCTTC
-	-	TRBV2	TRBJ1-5	CASSESRSGQPQHF	TGTGCCAGCAGTGAGTCACGGTCGGGGCAGCCCCAGCATTTT
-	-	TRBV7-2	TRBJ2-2	CASSSRTSGELFF	TGTGCCAGCAGCTCCAGGACATCCGGGGAGCTGTTTTTT
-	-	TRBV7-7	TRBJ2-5	CASSLADGEETQYF	TGTGCCAGCAGCTTAGCCGACGGAGAAGAGACCCAGTACTTC
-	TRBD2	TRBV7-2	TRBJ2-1	CASSLGGGAAGEQFF	TGTGCCAGCAGCTTAGGCGGGGGGGCAGCAGGGGAGCAGTTCTTC
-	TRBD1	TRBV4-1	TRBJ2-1	CASSQHQTGAGRYNEQFF	TGCGCCAGCAGCCAACACCAGACAGGGGCAGGAAGATACAATGAGCAGTTCTTC
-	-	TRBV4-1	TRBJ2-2	CASSWPQGRGNTGELFF	TGCGCCAGCAGCTGGCCACAGGGAAGGGGAAACACCGGGGAGCTGTTTTTT
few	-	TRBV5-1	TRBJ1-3	CASSLRGYGEYDSGNTIYF	TGCGCCAGCAGCTTGCGAGGGTACGGGGAATATGACTCTGGAAACACCATATATTTT
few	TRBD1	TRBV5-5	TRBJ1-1	CASSLDRGRRDTEAFF	TGTGCCAGCAGCCTAGACAGGGGGCGGCGAGACACTGAAGCTTTCTTT
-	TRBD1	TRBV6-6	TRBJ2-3	CASSRLGTVTDTQYF	TGTGCCAGCAGTAGACTCGGGACAGTCACAGATACGCAGTATTTT
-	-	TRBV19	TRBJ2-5	CASKASDERGETQYF	TGTGCCAGTAAGGCCAGCGACGAAAGGGGGGAGACCCAGTACTTC
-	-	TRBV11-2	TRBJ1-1	CASSSQVQTEAFF	TGTGCCAGCAGCTCACAGGTTCAGACTGAAGCTTTCTTT
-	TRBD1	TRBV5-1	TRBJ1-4	CASSRSGGNEKLFF	TGCGCCAGCAGCCGTTCAGGGGGTAATGAAAAACTGTTTTTT
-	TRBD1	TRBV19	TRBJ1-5	CASSIPGQGARQPQHF	TGTGCCAGTAGTATACCAGGACAGGGGGCCCGCCAGCCCCAGCATTTT
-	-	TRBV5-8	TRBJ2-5	CASSLGQRQETQYF	TGTGCCAGCAGCTTGGGACAGCGCCAAGAGACCCAGTACTTC
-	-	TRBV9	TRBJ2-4	CASSAVSPNIQYF	TGTGCCAGCAGCGCAGTTTCGCCCAACATTCAGTACTTC
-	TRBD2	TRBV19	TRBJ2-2	CASSISGGKNTGELFF	TGTGCCAGTAGTATATCGGGGGGAAAGAACACCGGGGAGCTGTTTTTT
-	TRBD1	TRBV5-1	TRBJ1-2	CASSAGQGAFDYGYTF	TGCGCCAGCAGCGCCGGACAGGGGGCCTTCGACTATGGCTACACCTTC
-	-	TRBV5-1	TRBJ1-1	CASSPLAGAAGDTEAFF	TGCGCCAGCAGCCCCCTGGCAGGGGCCGCAGGGGACACTGAAGCTTTCTTT
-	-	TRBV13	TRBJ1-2	CASSALGVYGYTF	TGTGCCAGCAGCGCGCTAGGGGTCTATGGCTACACCTTC
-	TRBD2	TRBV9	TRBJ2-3	CASSQNSGGDTQYF	TGTGCCAGCAGCCAGAATAGCGGGGGAGATACGCAGTATTTT
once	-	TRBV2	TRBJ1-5	CASSDRSSANQPQHF	TGTGCCAGCAGTGACAGGTCGTCAGCCAATCAGCCCCAGCATTTT
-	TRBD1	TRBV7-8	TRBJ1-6	CASSSQILQGAGSPLHF	TGTGCCAGCAGCTCGCAAATCCTCCAGGGGGCTGGGTCACCCCTCCACTTT
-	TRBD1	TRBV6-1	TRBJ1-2	CASSESPGGPYGGYTF	TGTGCCAGCAGTGAATCACCAGGGGGACCCTATGGCGGCTACACCTTC
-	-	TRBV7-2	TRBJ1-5	CASSFNRGRGQPQHF	TGTGCCAGCAGCTTTAACCGGGGCAGGGGTCAGCCCCAGCATTTT
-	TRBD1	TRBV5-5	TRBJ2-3	CASSFGTGGITDTQYF	TGTGCCAGCAGCTTCGGGACAGGGGGTATCACAGATACGCAGTATTTT
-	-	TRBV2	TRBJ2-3	CASAGLTDTQYF	TGTGCCAGCGCGGGGCTCACAGATACGCAGTATTTT
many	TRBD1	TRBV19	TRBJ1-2	CASSTTGESGYTF	TGTGCCAGTAGTACCACAGGGGAGAGTGGCTACACCTTC
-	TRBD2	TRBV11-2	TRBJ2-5	CASSPRVAGGRGETQYF	TGTGCCAGCAGCCCCCGAGTAGCGGGGGGCCGGGGAGAGACCCAGTACTTC
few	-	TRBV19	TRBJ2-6	CASSMPRTGANVLTF	TGTGCCAGTAGTATGCCTAGAACTGGGGCCAACGTCCTGACTTTC